This T cell receptor beta chain is drawn from a study of molecular identifiers for immune sequencing clone quantification. Study conclusions and caveats: Clones that had above 20 RNA copies took up over 97% of effector molecules but under 1% in naive cells. Identical barcode-sharing TCR molecules could lead to underestimated sizes for highly expanded clones.

TCRdb used MiXCR to reprocess the PCR reads, holding one entry per CDR3 protein. Seen here are about 640,000 distinct CDR3 sequences, just under 20% observed once, and the top ten hold around 0.86%. The CDR3 sequence is 14 residues long. The V end was cut by 6 bases, the J end by 0 bases, with 11 bases between. The germline V gene encodes CDR1 SNHLY and CDR2 FYNNEI. In this sample, this clonotype turned up once. Its antigen is not identified. The source material was naive CD8+ T cells from blood, with Jurkat cell RNA spiked in. Specified subset: FACS-sorted CD8+CD4-CCR7+CD45RA+ naive T cells. The chain has TRBV2 and TRBJ1-1; a possible D gene is TRBD1 (6 bases). The clonotype originates from a human donor in good health. Some libraries in this study had Jurkat cell RNA spiked in. The CDR3 DNA follows: TGTGCCAGCAGCGATAGGGGGGTGAACACTGAAGCTTTCTTT. Protein sequence: CASSDRGVNTEAFF.